The entry below describes one T cell receptor (beta chain). Its cognate antigen is unknown. The sample belongs to a study of response to subunit inactivated influenza vaccine. Study results and caveats: Authors suggested few new T cells are recruited by each seasonal influenza vaccination.

The CDR3 spans 14 residues. Germline V lookup: CDR1 GTSNPN, CDR2 SVGIG (reference sequence). The V and J ends lost 4 bases and 4 bases, in that order; junction bases with no gene match: 7. MiXCR, applied by TCRdb to the RT-PCR reads, yields one record per CDR3 protein. The sample lists approximately 290,000 distinct CDR3 sequences; 22% were seen once. The chain combines TRBV30 with TRBJ1-1; 9 bases line up with TRBD1. The origin of this receptor is a man in his fifties or sixties who received an inactivated influenza vaccine. The sample here was PBMCs from blood, taken less than 22 months after vaccination. The CDR3 sequence is CAWTRDRVTTEAFF. Written as DNA, the CDR3 is TGTGCCTGGACCCGGGACAGGGTTACCACTGAAGCTTTCTTT.